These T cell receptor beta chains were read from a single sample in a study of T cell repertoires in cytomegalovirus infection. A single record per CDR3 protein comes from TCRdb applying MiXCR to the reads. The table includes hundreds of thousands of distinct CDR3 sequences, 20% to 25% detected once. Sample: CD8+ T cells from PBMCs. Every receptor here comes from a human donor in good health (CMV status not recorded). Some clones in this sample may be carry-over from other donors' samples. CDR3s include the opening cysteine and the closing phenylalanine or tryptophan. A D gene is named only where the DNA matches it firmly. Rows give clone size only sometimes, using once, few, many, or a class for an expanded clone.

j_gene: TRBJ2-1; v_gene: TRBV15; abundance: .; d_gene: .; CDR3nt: TGTGCCACCAGCAGAGATCTTGGGGTCCCCAGCTCCTACAATGAGCAGTTCTTC; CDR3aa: CATSRDLGVPSSYNEQFF
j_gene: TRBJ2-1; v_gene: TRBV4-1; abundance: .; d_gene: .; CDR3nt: TGCGCCAGCAGCCAAAGTGAAGGCGGGTATGAGCAGTTCTTC; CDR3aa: CASSQSEGGYEQFF
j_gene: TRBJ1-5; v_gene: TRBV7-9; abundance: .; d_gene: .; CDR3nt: TGTGCCAGCAGCTTAGACACCTATAGCAATCAGCCCCAGCATTTT; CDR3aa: CASSLDTYSNQPQHF
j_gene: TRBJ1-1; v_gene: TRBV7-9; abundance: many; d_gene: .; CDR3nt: TGTGCCAGCAGCTCCCCGCCAGGGGTGGAGACTGAAGCTTTCTTT; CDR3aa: CASSSPPGVETEAFF
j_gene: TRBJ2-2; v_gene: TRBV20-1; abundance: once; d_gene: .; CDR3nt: TGCAGTGCTAGAGATATTGACGCCACCGGGGAGCTGTTTTTT; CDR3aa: CSARDIDATGELFF
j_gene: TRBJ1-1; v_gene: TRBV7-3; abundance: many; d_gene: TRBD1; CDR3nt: TGTGCCAGCAGGTTGGGGACAGGGGTTTTCTCTGAAGCTTTCTTT; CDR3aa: CASRLGTGVFSEAFF
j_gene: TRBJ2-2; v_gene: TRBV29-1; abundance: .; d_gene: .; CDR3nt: TGCAGCGAGGTGGACAGTAACACCGGGGAGCTGTTTTTT; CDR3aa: CSEVDSNTGELFF
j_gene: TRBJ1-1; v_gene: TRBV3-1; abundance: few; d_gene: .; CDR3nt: TGTGCCAGCAGCCCAACTGAAGACGTGAGGGACTGGAGCACTGAAGCTTTCTTT; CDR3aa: CASSPTEDVRDWSTEAFF
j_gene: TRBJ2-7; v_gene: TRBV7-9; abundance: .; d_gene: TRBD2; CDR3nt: TGTGCCAGCAGCTTAGGAGAGAAGCGGGGGAGGGGCGAGCAGTACTTC; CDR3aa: CASSLGEKRGRGEQYF
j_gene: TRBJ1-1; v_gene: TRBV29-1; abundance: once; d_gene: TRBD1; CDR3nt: TGCAGCGCTGATCCACCGGCCCTTGACAGGGGGAATAAGAACACTGAAGCTTTCTTT; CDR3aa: CSADPPALDRGNKNTEAFF
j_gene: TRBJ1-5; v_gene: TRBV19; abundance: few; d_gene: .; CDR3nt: TGTGCCAGTAGGCACAGAGACAATCAGCCCCAGCATTTT; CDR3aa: CASRHRDNQPQHF
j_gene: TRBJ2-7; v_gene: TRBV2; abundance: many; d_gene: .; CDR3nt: TGTGCCAGCAGTGAAGCCATTCCCTACGAGCAGTACTTC; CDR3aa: CASSEAIPYEQYF
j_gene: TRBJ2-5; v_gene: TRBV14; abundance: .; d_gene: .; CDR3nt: TGTGCCAGCAGCCAAGAGCCCGGTGAGACCCAGTACTTC; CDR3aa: CASSQEPGETQYF
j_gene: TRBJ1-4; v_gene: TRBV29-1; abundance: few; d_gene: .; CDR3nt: TGCAGCGGACTGGTTGCAACTAATGAAAAACTGTTTTTT; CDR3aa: CSGLVATNEKLFF
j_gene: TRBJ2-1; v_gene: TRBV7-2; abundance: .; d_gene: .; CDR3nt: TGTGCCAGCAGCTTAGAGCCGATCAATGAGCAGTTCTTC; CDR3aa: CASSLEPINEQFF
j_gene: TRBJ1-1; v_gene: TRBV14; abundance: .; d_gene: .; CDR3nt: TGTGCCAGCAGCCAAGACCCTTTCCTTTTTTCTCAATTGAACACTGAAGCTTTCTTT; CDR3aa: CASSQDPFLFSQLNTEAFF
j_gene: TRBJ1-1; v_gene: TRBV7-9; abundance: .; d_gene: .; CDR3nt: TGTGCCAGCAGCTTCCCGCGGTGGAACACTGAAGCTTTCTTT; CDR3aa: CASSFPRWNTEAFF